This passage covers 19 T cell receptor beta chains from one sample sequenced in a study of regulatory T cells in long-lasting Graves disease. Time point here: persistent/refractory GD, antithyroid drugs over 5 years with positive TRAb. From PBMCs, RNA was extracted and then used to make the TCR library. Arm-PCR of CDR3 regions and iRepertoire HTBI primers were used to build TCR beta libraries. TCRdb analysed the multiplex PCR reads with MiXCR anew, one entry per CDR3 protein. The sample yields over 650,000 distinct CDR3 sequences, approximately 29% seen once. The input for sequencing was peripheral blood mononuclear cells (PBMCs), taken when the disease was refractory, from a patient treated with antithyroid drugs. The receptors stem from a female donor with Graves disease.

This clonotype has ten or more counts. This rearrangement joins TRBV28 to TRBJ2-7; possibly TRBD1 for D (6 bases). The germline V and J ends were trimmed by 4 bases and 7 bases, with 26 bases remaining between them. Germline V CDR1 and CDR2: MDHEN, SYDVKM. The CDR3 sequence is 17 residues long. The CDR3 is CASSSPKQGSRPWEQYF. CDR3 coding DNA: TGTGCCAGCAGTTCACCCAAACAGGGCAGTAGACCTTGGGAGCAGTACTTC.

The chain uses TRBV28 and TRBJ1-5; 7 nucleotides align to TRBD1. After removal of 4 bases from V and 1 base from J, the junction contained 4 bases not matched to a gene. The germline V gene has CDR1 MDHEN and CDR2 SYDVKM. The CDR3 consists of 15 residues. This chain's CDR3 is CASSSNRGSNQPQHF. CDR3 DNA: TGTGCCAGCAGTTCCAACAGGGGAAGCAATCAGCCCCAGCATTTT.

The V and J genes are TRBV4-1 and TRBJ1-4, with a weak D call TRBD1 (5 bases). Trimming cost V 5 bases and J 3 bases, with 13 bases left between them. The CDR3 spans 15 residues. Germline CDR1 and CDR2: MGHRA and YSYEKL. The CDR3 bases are TGCGCCAGCAGCGGACAACGGCCATCTAATGAAAAACTGTTTTTT. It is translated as CASSGQRPSNEKLFF.

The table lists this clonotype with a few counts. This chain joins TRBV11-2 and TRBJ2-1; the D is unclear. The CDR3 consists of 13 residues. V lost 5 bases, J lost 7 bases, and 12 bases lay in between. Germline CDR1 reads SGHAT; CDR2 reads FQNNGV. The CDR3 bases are TGTGCCAGCAGCATCCAGTATGAGAATGAGCAGTTCTTC. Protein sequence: CASSIQYENEQFF.

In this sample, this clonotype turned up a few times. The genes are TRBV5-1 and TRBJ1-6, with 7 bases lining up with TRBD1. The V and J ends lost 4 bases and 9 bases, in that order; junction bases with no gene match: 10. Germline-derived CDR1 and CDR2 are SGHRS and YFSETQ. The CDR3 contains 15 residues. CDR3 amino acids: CASSPGGGTASPLHF. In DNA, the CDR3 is TGCGCCAGCAGCCCGGGGGGGGGGACAGCTTCACCCCTCCACTTT.

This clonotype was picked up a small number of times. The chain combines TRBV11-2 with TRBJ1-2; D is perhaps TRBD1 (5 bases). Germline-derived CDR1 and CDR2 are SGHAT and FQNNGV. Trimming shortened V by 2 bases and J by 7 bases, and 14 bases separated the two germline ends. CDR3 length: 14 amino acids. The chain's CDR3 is CASSLRDGTFGYTF. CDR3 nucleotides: TGTGCCAGCAGCTTAAGAGACGGGACGTTTGGCTACACCTTC.

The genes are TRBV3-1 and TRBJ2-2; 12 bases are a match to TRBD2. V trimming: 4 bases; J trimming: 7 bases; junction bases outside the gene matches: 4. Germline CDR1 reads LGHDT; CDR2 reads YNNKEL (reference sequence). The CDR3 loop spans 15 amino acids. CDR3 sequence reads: CASSPSGRAHGELFF. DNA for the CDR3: TGTGCCAGCAGCCCTAGCGGGAGGGCCCACGGGGAGCTGTTTTTT.

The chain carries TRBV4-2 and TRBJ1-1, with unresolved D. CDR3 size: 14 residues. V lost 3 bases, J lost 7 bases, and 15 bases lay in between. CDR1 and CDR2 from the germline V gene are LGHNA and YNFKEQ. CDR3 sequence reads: CASSQSSSDFEAFF. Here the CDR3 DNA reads TGTGCCAGCAGCCAGTCAAGCAGCGACTTTGAAGCTTTCTTT.

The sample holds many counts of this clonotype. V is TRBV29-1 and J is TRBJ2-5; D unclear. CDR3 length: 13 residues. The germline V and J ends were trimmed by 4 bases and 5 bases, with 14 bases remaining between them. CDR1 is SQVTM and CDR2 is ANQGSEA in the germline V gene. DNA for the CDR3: TGCAGCGTTGGTGGGGATCGGCAGGAGACCCAGTACTTC. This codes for CSVGGDRQETQYF.

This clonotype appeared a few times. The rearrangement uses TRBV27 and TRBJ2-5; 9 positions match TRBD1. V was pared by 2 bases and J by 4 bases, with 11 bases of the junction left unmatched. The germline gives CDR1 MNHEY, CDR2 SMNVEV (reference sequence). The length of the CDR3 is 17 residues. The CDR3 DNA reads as TGTGCCAGCAGTTTAGGGGACAGGGTAGTAGGATTAGAGACCCAGTACTTC. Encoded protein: CASSLGDRVVGLETQYF.

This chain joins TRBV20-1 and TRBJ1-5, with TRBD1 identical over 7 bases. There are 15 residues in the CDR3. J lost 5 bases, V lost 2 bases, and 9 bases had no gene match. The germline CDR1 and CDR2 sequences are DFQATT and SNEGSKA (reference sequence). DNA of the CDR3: TGCAGTGCTAGAAAGGGGACGACAGGGCATCAGCCCCAGCATTTT. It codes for CSARKGTTGHQPQHF.

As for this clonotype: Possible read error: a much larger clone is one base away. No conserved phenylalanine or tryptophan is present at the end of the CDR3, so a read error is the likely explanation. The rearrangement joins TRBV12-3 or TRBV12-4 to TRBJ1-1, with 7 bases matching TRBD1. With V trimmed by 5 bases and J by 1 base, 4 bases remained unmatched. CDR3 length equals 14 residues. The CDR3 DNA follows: TGTGCCAGCAGTCCGAGACAGGGGAACACTGAAGCTTTCTCT. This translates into CASSPRQGNTEAFS.

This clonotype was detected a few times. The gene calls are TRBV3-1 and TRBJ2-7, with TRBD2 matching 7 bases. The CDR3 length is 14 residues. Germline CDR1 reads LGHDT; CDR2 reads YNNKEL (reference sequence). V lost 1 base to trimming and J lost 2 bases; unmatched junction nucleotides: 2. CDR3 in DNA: TGTGCCAGCAGCCAAGGGCTAGCGGCCTACGAGCAGTACTTC. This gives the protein CASSQGLAAYEQYF.

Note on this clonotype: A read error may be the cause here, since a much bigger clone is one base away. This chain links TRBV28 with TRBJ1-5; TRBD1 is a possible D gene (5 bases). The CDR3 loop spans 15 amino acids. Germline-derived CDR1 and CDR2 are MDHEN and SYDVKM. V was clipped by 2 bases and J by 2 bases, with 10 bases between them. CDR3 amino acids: CASSLKGTGNQPQHF. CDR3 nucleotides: TGTGCCAGCAGTTTAAAAGGGACGGGCAATCAGCCCCAGCATTTT. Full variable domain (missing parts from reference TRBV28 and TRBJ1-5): DVKVTQSSRYLVKRTGEKVFLECVQDMDHENMFWYRQDPGLGLRLIYFSYDVKMKEKGDIPEGYSVSREKKERFSLILESASTNQTSMYLCASSLKGTGNQPQHFGDGTRLSIL.

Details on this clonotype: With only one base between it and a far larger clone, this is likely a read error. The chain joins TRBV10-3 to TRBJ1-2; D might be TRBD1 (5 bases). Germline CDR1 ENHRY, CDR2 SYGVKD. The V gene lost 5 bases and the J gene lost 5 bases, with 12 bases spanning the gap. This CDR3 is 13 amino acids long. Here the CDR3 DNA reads TGTGCCATCAGTTACGGGACGGTTTATGGCTACACCTTC. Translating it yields CAISYGTVYGYTF.

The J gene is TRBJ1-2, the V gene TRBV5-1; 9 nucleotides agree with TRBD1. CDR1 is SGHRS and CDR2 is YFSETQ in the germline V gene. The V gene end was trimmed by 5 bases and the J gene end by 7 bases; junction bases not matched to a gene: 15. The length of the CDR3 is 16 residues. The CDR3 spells CASRYPYRGLSGGYTF. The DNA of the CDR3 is TGCGCCAGCAGATACCCATACAGGGGGCTTTCGGGTGGCTACACCTTC.

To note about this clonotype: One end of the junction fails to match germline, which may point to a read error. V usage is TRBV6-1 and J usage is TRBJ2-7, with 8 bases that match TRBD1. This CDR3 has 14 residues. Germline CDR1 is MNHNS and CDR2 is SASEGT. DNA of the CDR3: TGTGCCTGCAGACGCAGGGGGCTCATCTACGAGCAGTACTTC. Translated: CACRRRGLIYEQYF.

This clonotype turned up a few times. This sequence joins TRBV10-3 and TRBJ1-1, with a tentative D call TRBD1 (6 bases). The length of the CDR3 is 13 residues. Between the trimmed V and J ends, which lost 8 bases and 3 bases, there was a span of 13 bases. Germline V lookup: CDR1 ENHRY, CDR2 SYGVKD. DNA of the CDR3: TGTGCCATCGGGGACACTTTGGACACTGAAGCTTTCTTT. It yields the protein CAIGDTLDTEAFF.

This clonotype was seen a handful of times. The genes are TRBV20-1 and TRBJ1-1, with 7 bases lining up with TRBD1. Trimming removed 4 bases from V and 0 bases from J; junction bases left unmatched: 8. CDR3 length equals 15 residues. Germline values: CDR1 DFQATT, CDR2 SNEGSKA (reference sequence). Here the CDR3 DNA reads TGCAGTGCTACTAGACAGGGCCCTGTGAACACTGAAGCTTTCTTT. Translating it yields CSATRQGPVNTEAFF.